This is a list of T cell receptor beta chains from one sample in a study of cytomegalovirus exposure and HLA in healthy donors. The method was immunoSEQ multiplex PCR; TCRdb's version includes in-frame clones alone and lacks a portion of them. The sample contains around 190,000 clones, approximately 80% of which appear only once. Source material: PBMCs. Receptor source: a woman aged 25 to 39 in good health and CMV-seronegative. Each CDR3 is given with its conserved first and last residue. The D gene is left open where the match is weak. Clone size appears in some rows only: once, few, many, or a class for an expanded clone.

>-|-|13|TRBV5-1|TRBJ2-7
CASSLAGEAVQYF
TGCGCCAGCAGCTTGGCCGGGGAGGCGGTGCAGTACTTC
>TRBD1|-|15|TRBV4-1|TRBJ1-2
CASSQAHRGGCGYTF
TGCGCCAGCAGCCAAGCACACAGGGGGGGGTGTGGCTACACCTTC
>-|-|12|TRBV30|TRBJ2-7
CAWSAGSGAQYF
TGTGCCTGGAGTGCGGGGTCTGGTGCGCAGTACTTC
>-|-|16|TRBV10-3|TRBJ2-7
CAISEPGTRQRYEQYF
TGTGCCATCAGTGAGCCCGGGACAAGGCAGCGCTACGAGCAGTACTTC
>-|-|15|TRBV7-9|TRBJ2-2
CASSLGQGDTGELFF
TGTGCCAGCAGCTTAGGTCAGGGTGACACCGGGGAGCTGTTTTTT
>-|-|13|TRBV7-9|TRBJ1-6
CASSLTGVPPLHF
TGTGCCAGCAGCTTAACCGGGGTGCCACCCCTCCACTTT
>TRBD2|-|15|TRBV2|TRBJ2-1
CASSRLAGGYNEQFF
TGTGCCAGCAGCCGGCTAGCGGGGGGCTACAATGAGCAGTTCTTC
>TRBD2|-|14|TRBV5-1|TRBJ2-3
CASSLAGGSDTQYF
TGCGCCAGCAGCTTGGCGGGGGGTTCAGATACGCAGTATTTT
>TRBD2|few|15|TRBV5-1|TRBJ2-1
CASSLESSGYNEQFF
TGCGCCAGCAGCTTGGAGTCTAGCGGTTACAATGAGCAGTTCTTC
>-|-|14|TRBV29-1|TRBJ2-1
CSVQGQISYNEQFF
TGCAGCGTGCAGGGGCAGATATCCTACAATGAGCAGTTCTTC
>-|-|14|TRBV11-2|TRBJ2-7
CASSFERITYEQYF
TGTGCCAGCAGCTTCGAGCGGATTACCTACGAGCAGTACTTC
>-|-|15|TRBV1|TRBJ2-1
CTSSQSVVVDNEQFF
TGCACCAGCAGCCAGAGCGTGGTGGTTGACAATGAGCAGTTCTTC
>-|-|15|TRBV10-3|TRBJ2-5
CAISETSDRKETQYF
TGTGCCATCAGTGAAACGAGCGATAGAAAAGAGACCCAGTACTTC
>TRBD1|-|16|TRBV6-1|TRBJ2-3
CASSELTTGYTDTQYF
TGTGCCAGCAGTGAACTTACGACAGGGTACACAGATACGCAGTATTTT
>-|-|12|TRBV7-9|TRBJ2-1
CSSSLLSYEQFF
TGTTCCAGCAGCTTATTGTCCTATGAGCAGTTCTTC
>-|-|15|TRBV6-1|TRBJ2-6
CASSDEVSGANVLTF
TGTGCCAGCAGTGATGAGGTCTCTGGGGCCAACGTCCTGACTTTC
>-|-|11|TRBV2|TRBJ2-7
CASLVSYEQYF
TGTGCCAGCTTAGTGAGCTACGAGCAGTACTTC
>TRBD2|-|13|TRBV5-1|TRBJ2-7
CASSLELGGEQYF
TGCGCCAGCAGCTTGGAACTCGGGGGGGAGCAGTACTTC
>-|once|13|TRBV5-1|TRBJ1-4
CASTGGSNEKLFF
TGCGCCAGCACCGGAGGGTCTAATGAAAAACTGTTTTTT
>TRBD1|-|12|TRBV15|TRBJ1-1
CATADRLTEAFF
TGTGCCACCGCGGACAGGCTAACTGAAGCTTTCTTT
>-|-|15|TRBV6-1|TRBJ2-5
CASSDPGLAVGTQYF
TGTGCCAGCAGTGATCCGGGACTGGCAGTTGGGACCCAGTACTTC
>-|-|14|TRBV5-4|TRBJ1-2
CASSLEGANYGYTF
TGTGCCAGCAGCTTGGAGGGGGCTAACTATGGCTACACCTTC
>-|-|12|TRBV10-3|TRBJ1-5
CAIRDRDQPQHF
TGTGCCATCAGGGACAGAGACCAGCCCCAGCATTTT
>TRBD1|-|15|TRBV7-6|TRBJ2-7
CASSLGGQGAWEQYF
TGTGCCAGCAGCTTAGGGGGACAGGGGGCGTGGGAGCAGTACTTC
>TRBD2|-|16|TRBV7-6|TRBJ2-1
CASSLLSGGDYNEQFF
TGTGCCAGCAGCCTACTGAGCGGGGGAGACTACAATGAGCAGTTCTTC
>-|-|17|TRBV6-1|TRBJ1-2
CASSEGTTGGADYGYTF
TGTGCCAGCAGTGAAGGCACGACGGGGGGGGCAGATTATGGCTACACCTTC
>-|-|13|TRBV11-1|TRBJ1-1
CASSLEPGGEAFF
TGTGCCAGCAGCTTAGAGCCAGGAGGTGAAGCTTTCTTT
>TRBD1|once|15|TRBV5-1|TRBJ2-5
CASSSTDRVGETQYF
TGCGCCAGCAGCTCCACAGACAGGGTCGGAGAGACCCAGTACTTC
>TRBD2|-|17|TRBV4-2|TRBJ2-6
CASSSTSGVTGANVLTF
TGTGCCAGCAGCTCTACTAGCGGGGTTACCGGGGCCAACGTCCTGACTTTC
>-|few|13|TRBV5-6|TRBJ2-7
CASSFGTDYEQYF
TGTGCCAGCAGCTTCGGGACTGACTACGAGCAGTACTTC
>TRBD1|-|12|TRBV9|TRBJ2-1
CASSAGQGRQFF
TGTGCCAGCAGCGCCGGACAGGGGAGGCAGTTCTTC
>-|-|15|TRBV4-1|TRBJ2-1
CASSQEGGPYNEQFF
TGCGCCAGCAGCCAAGAAGGGGGTCCCTACAATGAGCAGTTCTTC
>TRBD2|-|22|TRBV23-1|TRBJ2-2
CASSKTLRGLSGRGANTGELFF
TGCGCCAGCAGCAAGACGCTTAGAGGGTTGAGCGGGAGGGGCGCGAACACCGGGGAGCTGTTTTTT
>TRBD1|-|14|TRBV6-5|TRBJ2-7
CASSSRTGSHEQYF
TGTGCCAGCAGTTCACGGACAGGGAGCCACGAGCAGTACTTC
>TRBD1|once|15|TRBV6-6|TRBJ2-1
CASSAGQGDGNEQFF
TGTGCCAGCAGTGCGGGACAGGGGGATGGGAATGAGCAGTTCTTC
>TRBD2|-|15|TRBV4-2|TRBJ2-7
CASSQISGGPGEQYF
TGTGCCAGCAGCCAAATAAGCGGGGGGCCCGGCGAGCAGTACTTC
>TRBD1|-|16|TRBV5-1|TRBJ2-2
CASRKWTGLDTGELFF
TGCGCCAGCAGGAAGTGGACAGGGTTGGACACCGGGGAGCTGTTTTTT
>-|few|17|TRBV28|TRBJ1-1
CASSSPTLAGEGTEAFF
TGTGCCAGCAGTTCGCCCACCCTCGCGGGGGAAGGCACTGAAGCTTTCTTT
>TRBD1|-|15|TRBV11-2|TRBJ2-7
CASSFGTESSYEQYF
TGTGCCAGCAGCTTCGGGACAGAGAGCTCCTACGAGCAGTACTTC
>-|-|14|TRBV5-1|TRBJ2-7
CASSNPGQFHEQYF
TGCGCCAGCAGCAACCCGGGACAATTTCACGAGCAGTACTTC
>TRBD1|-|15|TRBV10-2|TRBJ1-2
CASRAAGQLNYGYTF
TGCGCCAGCAGAGCCGCGGGACAGCTTAACTATGGCTACACCTTC
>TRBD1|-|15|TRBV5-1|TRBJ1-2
CASSFRQGEMYGYTF
TGCGCCAGCAGCTTCCGACAGGGGGAGATGTATGGCTACACCTTC
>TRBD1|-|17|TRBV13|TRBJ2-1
CASSFEGGVGSYNEQFF
TGTGCCAGCAGCTTCGAAGGGGGCGTAGGCTCCTACAATGAGCAGTTCTTC
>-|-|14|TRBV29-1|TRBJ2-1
CSVGLLGSYNEQFF
TGCAGCGTTGGGCTCTTGGGGAGCTACAATGAGCAGTTCTTC
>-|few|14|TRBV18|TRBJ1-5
CASSPGSGDQPQHF
TGTGCCAGCTCACCAGGTTCAGGGGACCAGCCCCAGCATTTT
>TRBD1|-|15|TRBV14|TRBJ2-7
CASSQHRTGPYEQYF
TGTGCCAGCAGCCAACACCGGACAGGGCCCTACGAGCAGTACTTC
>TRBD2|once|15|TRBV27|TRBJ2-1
CASSLAGGRYNEQFF
TGTGCCAGCAGTTTAGCGGGAGGGCGGTACAATGAGCAGTTCTTC
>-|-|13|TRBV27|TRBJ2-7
CASSPLGGYEQYF
TGTGCCAGCAGTCCGCTGGGCGGGTACGAGCAGTACTTC
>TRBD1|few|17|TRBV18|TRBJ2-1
CASSPPWTGDRVNEQFF
TGTGCCAGCTCACCACCATGGACAGGGGATCGTGTCAATGAGCAGTTCTTC
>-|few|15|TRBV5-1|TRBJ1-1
CASSPTAGGNTEAFF
TGCGCCAGCAGCCCTACGGCGGGGGGGAACACTGAAGCTTTCTTT
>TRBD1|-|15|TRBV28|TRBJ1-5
CASSSTGGSNQPQHF
TGTGCCAGCAGTTCGACAGGGGGATCCAATCAGCCCCAGCATTTT
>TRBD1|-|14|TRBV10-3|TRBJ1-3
CATSPTGGLDTIYF
TGTGCCACGAGTCCGACAGGGGGCTTGGACACCATATATTTT
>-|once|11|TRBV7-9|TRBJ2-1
CASSPSHEQFF
TGTGCCAGCAGCCCGAGCCATGAGCAGTTCTTC
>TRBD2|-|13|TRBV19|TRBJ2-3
CASRLAVSDTQYF
TGTGCCAGTAGACTAGCGGTGTCAGATACGCAGTATTTT